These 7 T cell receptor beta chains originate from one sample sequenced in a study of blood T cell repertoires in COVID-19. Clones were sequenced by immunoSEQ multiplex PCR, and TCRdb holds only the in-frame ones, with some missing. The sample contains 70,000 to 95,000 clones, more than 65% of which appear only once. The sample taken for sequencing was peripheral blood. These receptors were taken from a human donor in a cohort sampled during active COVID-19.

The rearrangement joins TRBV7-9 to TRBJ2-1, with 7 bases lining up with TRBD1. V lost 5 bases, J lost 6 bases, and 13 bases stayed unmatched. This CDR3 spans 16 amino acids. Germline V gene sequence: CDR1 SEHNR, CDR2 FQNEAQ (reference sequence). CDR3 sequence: CASSNSPPGQRNEQFF. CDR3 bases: TGTGCCAGCAGCAATAGTCCTCCGGGACAGCGCAATGAGCAGTTCTTC.

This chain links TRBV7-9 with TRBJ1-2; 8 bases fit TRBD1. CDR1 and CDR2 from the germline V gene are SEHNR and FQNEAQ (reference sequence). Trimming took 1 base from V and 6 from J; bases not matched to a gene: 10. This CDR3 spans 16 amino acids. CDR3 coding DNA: TGTGCCAGCAGCTTAGGTGCAGGGGGCCCGGGTGATGGCTACACCTTC. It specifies CASSLGAGGPGDGYTF.

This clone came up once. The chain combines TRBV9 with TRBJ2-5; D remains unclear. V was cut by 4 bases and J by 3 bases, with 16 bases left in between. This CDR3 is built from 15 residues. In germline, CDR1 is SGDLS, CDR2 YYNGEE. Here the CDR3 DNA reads TGTGCCAGCAGCCCCCGCCCAGTATATAAAGAGACCCAGTACTTC. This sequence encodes CASSPRPVYKETQYF.

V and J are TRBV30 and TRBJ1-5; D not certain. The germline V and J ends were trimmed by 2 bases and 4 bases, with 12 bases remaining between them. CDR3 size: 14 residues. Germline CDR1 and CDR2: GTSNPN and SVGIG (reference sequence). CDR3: CAWSQGRLNQPQHF. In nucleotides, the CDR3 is TGTGCCTGGAGTCAAGGGAGACTTAATCAGCCCCAGCATTTT.

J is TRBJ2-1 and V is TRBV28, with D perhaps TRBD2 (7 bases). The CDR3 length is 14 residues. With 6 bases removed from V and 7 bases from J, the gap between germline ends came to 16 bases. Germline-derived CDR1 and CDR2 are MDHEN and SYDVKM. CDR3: CASSEGGITNEQFF. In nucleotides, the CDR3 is TGTGCCAGCAGCGAGGGGGGGATTACAAATGAGCAGTTCTTC. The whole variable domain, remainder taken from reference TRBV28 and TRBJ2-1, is DVKVTQSSRYLVKRTGEKVFLECVQDMDHENMFWYRQDPGLGLRLIYFSYDVKMKEKGDIPEGYSVSREKKERFSLILESASTNQTSMYLCASSEGGITNEQFFGPGTRLTVL.

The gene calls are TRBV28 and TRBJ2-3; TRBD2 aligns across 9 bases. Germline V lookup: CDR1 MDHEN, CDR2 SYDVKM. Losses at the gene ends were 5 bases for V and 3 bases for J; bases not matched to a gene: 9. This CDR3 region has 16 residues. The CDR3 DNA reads TGTGCCAGCAGTGCGACAGGCGGGGGGGGAACAGATACGCAGTATTTT. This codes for CASSATGGGGTDTQYF.

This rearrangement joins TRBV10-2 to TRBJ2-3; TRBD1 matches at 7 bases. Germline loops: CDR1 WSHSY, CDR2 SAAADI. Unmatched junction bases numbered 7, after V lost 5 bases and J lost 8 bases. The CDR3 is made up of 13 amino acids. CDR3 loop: CASSKGASGTQYF. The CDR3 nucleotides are TGCGCCAGCAGTAAGGGGGCGTCGGGTACGCAGTATTTT.